The clone carrying this TCR beta chain was picked up one time. Antigen unknown. Treatment of the sample: approximately 10-day PBMC culture with coronavirus spike peptide pools or control peptides (ViraFEST assay). Fresh IL-2 medium was used to replace half of the medium on days 3 and 7. This sample is part of a study of vaccination and CD4 T cells after COVID-19. Oncomine TCR Beta short-read sequencing was applied to DNA from cultured CD4+ T cells. TCRdb analysed the PCR reads with MiXCR anew, one entry per CDR3 protein. The sample has 12,000 or so distinct CDR3 sequences, about 53% seen once. CDR1 and CDR2 (germline): MDHEN, SYDVKM. V lost 1 base and J 0 bases, leaving 7 bases between the germline ends. The CDR3 extends over 14 amino acids.

The source of this sequence is a human donor who had recovered from COVID-19. The gene calls are TRBV28 and TRBJ2-7, with unresolved D. Specimen: CD4+ T cells from blood, cultured in vitro. The CDR3 sequence is CASSLSGSSYEQYF. The CDR3 DNA follows: TGTGCCAGCAGTTTATCTGGGTCCTCCTACGAGCAGTACTTC.